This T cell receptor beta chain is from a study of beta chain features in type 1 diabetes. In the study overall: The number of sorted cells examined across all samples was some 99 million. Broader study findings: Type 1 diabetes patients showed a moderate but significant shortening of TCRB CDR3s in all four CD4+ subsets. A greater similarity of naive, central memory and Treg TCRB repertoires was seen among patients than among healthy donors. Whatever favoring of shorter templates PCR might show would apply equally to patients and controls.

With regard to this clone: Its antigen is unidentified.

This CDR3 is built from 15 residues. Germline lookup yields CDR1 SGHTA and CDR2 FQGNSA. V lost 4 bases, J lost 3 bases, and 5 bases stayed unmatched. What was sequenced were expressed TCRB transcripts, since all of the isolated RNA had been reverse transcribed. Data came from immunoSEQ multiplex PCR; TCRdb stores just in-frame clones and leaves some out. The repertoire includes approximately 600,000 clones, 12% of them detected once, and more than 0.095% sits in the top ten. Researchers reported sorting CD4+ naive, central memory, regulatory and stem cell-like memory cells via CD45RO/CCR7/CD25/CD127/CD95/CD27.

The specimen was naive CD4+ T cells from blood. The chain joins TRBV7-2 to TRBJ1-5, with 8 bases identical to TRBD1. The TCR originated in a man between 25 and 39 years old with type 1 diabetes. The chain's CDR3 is CASSSGQAFNQPQHF. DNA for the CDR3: TGTGCCAGCAGCTCGGGACAGGCCTTCAATCAGCCCCAGCATTTT.